A selection of T cell receptor beta chains follows, all from one sample in a study of T cell responses to AZD1222 COVID-19 vaccine. Data came from immunoSEQ multiplex PCR; TCRdb stores just in-frame clones and leaves some out. Of about 130,000 clones in the sample, 90% to 95% were seen once. The source material was peripheral blood, sampled 28 days after the second AZD1222 dose. The receptor set was obtained from an adult who received the AZD1222 COVID-19 vaccine. Both conserved end residues are part of each CDR3.

TRBV7-8	15	TRBJ2-5	CASSPWGGGQETQYF
TRBV11-1	16	TRBJ2-5	CASSRNGGALQETQYF
TRBV6-5	14	TRBJ2-7	CAGLNSPTSYEQYF
TRBV9	16	TRBJ2-5	CASSVGNSGGFETQYF
TRBV11-3	15	TRBJ1-2	CASSSGTGRALGYTF
TRBV19	15	TRBJ2-7	CASSIMGTGAVEQYF
TRBV30	14	TRBJ2-3	CACSGTQHSDTQYF
TRBV18	15	TRBJ1-2	CASSPTGTANYGYTF
TRBV6-4	16	TRBJ2-7	CASSRFGTASPYEQYF
TRBV3-1/TRBV3-2	14	TRBJ2-5	CASSQKLAGGTQYF
TRBV18	14	TRBJ1-1	CASSPTAGNTEAFF
TRBV5-1	15	TRBJ2-7	CASSLALASTYEQYF
TRBV7-9	15	TRBJ1-3	CASSPGGTAGNTIYF
TRBV11-3	15	TRBJ1-5	CASRPGLVSNQPQHF
TRBV6-1	13	TRBJ2-2	CASSESGDGELFF
TRBV6-5	12	TRBJ2-7	CASSSGGHEQYF